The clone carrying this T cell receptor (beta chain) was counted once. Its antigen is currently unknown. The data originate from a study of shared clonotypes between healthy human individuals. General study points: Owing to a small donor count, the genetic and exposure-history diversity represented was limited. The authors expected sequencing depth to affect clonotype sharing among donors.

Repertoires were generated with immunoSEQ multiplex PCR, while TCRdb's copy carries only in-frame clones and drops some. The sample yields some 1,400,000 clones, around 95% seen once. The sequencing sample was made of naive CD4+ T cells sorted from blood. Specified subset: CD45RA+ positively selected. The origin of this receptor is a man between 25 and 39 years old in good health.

CDR3 DNA: TGTGCCAGCAGCTTAACGAGGGGCACTGAAGCTTTCTTT. Encoded protein: CASSLTRGTEAFF. The rearrangement links TRBV7-8 to TRBJ1-1; TRBD1 might be the D (5 bases). The length of the CDR3 is 13 residues. Germline CDR1 reads SGHVS; CDR2 reads FQNEAQ. Trimming shortened V by 2 bases and J by 4 bases, and 8 bases separated the two germline ends.